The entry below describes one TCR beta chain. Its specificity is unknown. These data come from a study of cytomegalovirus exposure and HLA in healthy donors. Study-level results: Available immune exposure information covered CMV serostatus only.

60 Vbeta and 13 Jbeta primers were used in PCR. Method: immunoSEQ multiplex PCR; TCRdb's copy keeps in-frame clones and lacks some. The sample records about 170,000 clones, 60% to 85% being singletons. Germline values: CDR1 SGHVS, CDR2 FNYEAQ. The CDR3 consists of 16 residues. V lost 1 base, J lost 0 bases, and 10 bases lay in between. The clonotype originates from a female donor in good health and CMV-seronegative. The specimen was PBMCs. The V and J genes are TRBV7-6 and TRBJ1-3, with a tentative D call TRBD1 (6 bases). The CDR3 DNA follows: TGTGCCAGCAGCTTAGAGGGACACCTCTCTGGAAACACCATATATTTT. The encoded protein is CASSLEGHLSGNTIYF.